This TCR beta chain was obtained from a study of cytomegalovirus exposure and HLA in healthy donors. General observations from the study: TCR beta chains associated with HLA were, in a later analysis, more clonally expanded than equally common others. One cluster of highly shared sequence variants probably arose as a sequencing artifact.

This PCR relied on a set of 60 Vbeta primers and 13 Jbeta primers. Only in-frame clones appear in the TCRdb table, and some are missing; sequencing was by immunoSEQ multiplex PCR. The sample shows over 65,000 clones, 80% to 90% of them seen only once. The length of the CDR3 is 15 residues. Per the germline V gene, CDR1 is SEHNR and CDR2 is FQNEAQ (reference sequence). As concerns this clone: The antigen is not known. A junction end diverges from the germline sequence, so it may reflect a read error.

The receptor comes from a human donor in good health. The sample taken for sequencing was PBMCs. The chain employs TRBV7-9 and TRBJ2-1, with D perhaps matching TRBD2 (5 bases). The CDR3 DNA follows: TGTGCCAACAGCTTAAGAGGGTCGGCCTACAATGAGCAGTTCTTC. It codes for CANSLRGSAYNEQFF.